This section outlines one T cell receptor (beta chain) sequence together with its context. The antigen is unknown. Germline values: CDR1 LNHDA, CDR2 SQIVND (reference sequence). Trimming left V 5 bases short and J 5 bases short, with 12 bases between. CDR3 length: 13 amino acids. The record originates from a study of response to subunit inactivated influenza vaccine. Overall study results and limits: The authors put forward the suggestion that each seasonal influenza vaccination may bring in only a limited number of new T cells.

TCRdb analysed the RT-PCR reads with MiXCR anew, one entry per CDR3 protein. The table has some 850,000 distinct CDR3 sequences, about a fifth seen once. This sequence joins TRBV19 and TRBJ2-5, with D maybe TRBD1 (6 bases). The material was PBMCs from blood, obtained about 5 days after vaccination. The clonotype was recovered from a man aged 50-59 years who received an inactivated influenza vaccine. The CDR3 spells CASSGTLRETQYF. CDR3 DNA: TGTGCCAGTAGTGGGACATTGAGGGAGACCCAGTACTTC.